This TCR beta chain was sequenced during a study of cytomegalovirus exposure and HLA in healthy donors. With regard to this clone: The target antigen is unknown.

PCR employed 60 Vbeta and 13 Jbeta primers. The table came from immunoSEQ multiplex PCR; TCRdb's copy has only in-frame clones and leaves some out. This table has some 130,000 clones, over 75% appearing once. The V and J ends lost 10 bases and 10 bases, in that order; junction bases with no gene match: 4. Germline-derived CDR1 and CDR2 are MDHEN and SYDVKM. This CDR3 comprises 11 residues. Study results and caveats: Common viral pathogens seemed to be connected with several of the most significant clusters, according to a later analysis.

The V call is TRBV28, the J call TRBJ2-1, with TRBD2 matching 10 bases. The TCR sequence derives from a man in his fifties or sixties in good health and CMV-seronegative. The specimen was PBMCs. The CDR3 loop reads CATTAGGEQFF. CDR3 DNA sequence: TGTGCCACCACAGCGGGAGGGGAGCAGTTCTTC.